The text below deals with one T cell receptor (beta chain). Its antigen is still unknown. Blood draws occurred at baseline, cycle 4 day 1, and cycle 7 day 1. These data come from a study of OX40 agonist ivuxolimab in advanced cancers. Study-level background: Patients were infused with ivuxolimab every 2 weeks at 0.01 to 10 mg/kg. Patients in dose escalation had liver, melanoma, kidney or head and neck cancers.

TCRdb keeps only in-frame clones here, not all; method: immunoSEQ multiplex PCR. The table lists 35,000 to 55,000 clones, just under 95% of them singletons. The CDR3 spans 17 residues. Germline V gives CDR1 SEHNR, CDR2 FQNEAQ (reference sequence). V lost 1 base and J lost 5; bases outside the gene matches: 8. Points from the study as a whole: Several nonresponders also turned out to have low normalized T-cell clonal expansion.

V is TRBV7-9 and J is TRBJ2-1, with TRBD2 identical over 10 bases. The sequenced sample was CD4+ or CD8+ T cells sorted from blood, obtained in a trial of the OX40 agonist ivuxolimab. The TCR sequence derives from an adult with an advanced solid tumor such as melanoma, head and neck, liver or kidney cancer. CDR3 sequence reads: CASSLDFGTSVNNEQFF. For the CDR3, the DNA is TGTGCCAGCAGCTTAGATTTTGGGACTAGCGTGAACAATGAGCAGTTCTTC. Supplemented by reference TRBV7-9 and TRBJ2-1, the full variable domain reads DTGVSQNPRHKITKRGQNVTFRCDPISEHNRLYWYRQTLGQGPEFLTYFQNEAQLEKSRLLSDRFSAERPKGSFSTLEIQRTEQGDSAMYLCASSLDFGTSVNNEQFFGPGTRLTVL.